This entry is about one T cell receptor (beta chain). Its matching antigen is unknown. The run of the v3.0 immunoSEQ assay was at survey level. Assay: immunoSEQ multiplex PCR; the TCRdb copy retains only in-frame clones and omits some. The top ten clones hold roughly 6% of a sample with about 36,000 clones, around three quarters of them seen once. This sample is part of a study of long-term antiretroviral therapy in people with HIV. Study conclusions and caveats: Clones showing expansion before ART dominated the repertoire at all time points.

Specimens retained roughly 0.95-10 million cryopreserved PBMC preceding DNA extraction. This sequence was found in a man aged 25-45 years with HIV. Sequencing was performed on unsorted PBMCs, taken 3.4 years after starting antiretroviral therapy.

The CDR3 DNA is TGTGCCAGCAGCGTAGAAGGAGGGGACACTGAAGCTTTCTTT. Protein product: CASSVEGGDTEAFF. The chain links TRBV9 to TRBJ1-1; D is possibly TRBD1 (5 bases). The germline V gene encodes CDR1 SGDLS and CDR2 YYNGEE. The CDR3 runs 14 residues. Trimming cost V 0 bases and J 3 bases, with 9 bases left between them.